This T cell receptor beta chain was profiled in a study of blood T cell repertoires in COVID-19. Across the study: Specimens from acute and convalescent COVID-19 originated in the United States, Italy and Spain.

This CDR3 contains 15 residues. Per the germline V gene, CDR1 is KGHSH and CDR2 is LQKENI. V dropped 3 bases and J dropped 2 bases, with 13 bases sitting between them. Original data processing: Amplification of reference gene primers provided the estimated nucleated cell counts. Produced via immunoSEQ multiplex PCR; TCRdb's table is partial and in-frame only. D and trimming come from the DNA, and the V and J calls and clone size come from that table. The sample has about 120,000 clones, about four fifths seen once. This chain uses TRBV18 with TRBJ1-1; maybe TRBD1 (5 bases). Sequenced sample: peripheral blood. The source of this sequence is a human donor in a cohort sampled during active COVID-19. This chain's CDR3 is CASSPVGQGNTEAFF. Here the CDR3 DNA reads TGTGCCAGCTCACCTGTCGGCCAGGGAAACACTGAAGCTTTCTTT. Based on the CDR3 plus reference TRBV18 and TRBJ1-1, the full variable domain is NAGVMQNPRHLVRRRGQEARLRCSPMKGHSHVYWYRQLPEEGLKFMVYLQKENIIDESGMPKERFSAEFPKEGPSILRIQQVVRGDSAAYFCASSPVGQGNTEAFFGQGTRLTVV.